This T cell receptor (beta chain) was captured by sequencing in a study of memory CD4+ T cells and cytomegalovirus serostatus. Whole-study context: Donors were healthy Belgian adults, fewer than ten CMV seropositive and approximately 23 seronegative.

Single viable CD3+CD4+CD8-CD45RO+ cells were sorted as the memory CD4+ T cells. Some clones are missing from TCRdb's copy, which holds only in-frame ones; the method was immunoSEQ multiplex PCR. Among around 76,000 clones, 75% to 85% were seen once, and the ten largest hold 2.5% to 3%. A word on this clone: Its matching antigen is unknown.

V was cut by 0 bases and J by 0 bases, with 7 bases left in between. This CDR3 has 14 residues. Germline CDR1 reads SGHKS; CDR2 reads YYEKEE (reference sequence). Study-wide findings and caveats: Suggested: most of the CMV-linked TCR signature lies in CD4+ memory cells.

The sequenced material came from memory CD4+ T cells from blood. The chain couples TRBV5-5 to TRBJ2-7, with no clear D. This TCR was recovered from an adult in good health and CMV-seropositive. The CDR3 DNA reads TGTGCCAGCAGCTTGGCGGCAGACTCCTACGAGCAGTACGTC. This sequence encodes CASSLAADSYEQYV.